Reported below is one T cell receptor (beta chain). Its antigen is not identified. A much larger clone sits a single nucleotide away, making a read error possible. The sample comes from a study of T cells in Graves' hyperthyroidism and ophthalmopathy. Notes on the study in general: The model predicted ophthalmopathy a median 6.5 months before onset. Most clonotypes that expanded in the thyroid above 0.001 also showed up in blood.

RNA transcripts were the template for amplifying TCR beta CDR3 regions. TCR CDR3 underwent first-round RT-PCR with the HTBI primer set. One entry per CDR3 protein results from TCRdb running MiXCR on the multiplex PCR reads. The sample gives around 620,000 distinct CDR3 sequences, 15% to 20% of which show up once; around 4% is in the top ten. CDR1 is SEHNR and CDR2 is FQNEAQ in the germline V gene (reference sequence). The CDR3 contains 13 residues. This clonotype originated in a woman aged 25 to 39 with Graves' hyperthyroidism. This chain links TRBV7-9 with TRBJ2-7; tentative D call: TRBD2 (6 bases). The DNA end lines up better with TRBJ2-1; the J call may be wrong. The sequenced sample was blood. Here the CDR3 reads CASSTREHLQQFF. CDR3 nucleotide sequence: TGTGCCAGCAGCACCCGGGAGCACCTGCAGCAGTTCTTC.